This T cell receptor (beta chain) emerged from a study of blood T cell repertoires in COVID-19. In the original workflow: Nucleated cell number was recorded as an estimate derived from reference gene primer amplification. Here immunoSEQ multiplex PCR was the method, and the copy in TCRdb shows in-frame clones only, minus some. V, J and clone size derive from that table, while D and trimming were established from the DNA sequence. The table lists roughly 140,000 clones, 84% of them singletons. Specimen: peripheral blood. This sequence originates from a woman of 80 years or more in a cohort sampled during active or convalescent COVID-19.

CDR3 nucleotide sequence: TGTGCCAGCAGCTTGTGGGGCAGACAAGAGACCCAGTACTTC. This encodes CASSLWGRQETQYF. The rearrangement uses TRBV7-7 and TRBJ2-5, with D possibly TRBD1 on 5 matching bases. The CDR3 runs 14 residues. V lost 3 bases to trimming and J lost 2 bases, with 10 bases between them. Germline CDR1 and CDR2: SSHAT and FNYEAQ (reference sequence).